These 32 T cell receptor beta chains came from one sample sequenced in a study of shared T cell receptors in the human thymus. The method was immunoSEQ multiplex PCR; TCRdb's version includes in-frame clones alone and lacks a portion of them. The sample has hundreds of thousands of clones, about 87% seen once. These records were also assigned to another study, of human thymus T cells.

The sample taken for sequencing was thymocytes. Receptor source: a boy younger than two with a congenital heart defect.

V and J are TRBV4-3 and TRBJ1-4; 7 bases match TRBD1. The CDR3 is made up of 16 amino acids. V was pared by 1 base and J by 7 bases, with 9 bases of the junction left unmatched. CDR1 and CDR2 (germline): LGHNA, YSLEER. The CDR3 is CASSQVEGAVVEKLFF. The CDR3, as DNA: TGCGCCAGCAGCCAAGTGGAGGGGGCGGTAGTTGAAAAACTGTTTTTT.

The V call is TRBV28, the J call TRBJ2-7; no firm D call. V lost 4 bases and J lost 7, with 8 bases in between. Germline V lookup: CDR1 MDHEN, CDR2 SYDVKM. The CDR3 spans 11 residues. The CDR3: CASSCTSEQYF. CDR3 nucleotide sequence: TGTGCCAGCAGTTGCACGAGTGAGCAGTACTTC. Full variable domain (outside the CDR3, taken from reference TRBV28 and TRBJ2-7): DVKVTQSSRYLVKRTGEKVFLECVQDMDHENMFWYRQDPGLGLRLIYFSYDVKMKEKGDIPEGYSVSREKKERFSLILESASTNQTSMYLCASSCTSEQYFGPGTRLTVT.

The chain uses TRBV28 and TRBJ2-7, with D possibly matching TRBD2 (5 bases). Between the trimmed V and J ends, which lost 0 bases and 5 bases, there was a span of 23 bases. The germline V gene has CDR1 MDHEN and CDR2 SYDVKM. The CDR3 spans 18 residues. The CDR3 region is CASSLCERRSGGLNEQYF. CDR3 sequence (DNA): TGTGCCAGCAGTTTATGCGAAAGACGCTCGGGCGGACTGAACGAGCAGTACTTC.

Notes on this clone: The same CDR3 also results from other DNA sequences found in this sample. The CDR3 here is CASSSRDRGYQETQYF. The CDR3, as DNA: TGCGCCAGCAGCTCGAGGGACAGGGGGTACCAAGAGACCCAGTACTTC. J is TRBJ2-5 and V is TRBV5-1; the match to TRBD1 covers 11 bases. With V trimmed by 3 bases and J by 0 bases, 4 bases remained unmatched. Germline CDR1 reads SGHRS; CDR2 reads YFSETQ. This CDR3 spans 16 amino acids.

V usage is TRBV6-5 and J usage is TRBJ2-7, with 7 bases matching TRBD1. This CDR3 contains 15 residues. V was clipped by 6 bases and J by 6 bases; unmatched bases: 14. Germline V gives CDR1 MNHEY, CDR2 SVGAGI. The CDR3 DNA reads as TGTGCCAGCAGCGAACACCGGGACAGACCCGCCGAGCAGTACTTC. This codes for CASSEHRDRPAEQYF.

Of note for this clone: An end of the junction does not agree with germline; a read error may underlie this. The same CDR3 also results from other DNA sequences found in this sample. V gene TRBV15 combines with J gene TRBJ1-6; 9 bases map to TRBD1. This CDR3 is built from 16 residues. Looked up from germline, CDR1 is LNHNV and CDR2 is YYDKDF (reference sequence). CDR3 loop: CATSRERTGVNSPLHF. In DNA, the CDR3 is TGTGCCACCAGCAGAGAAAGGACAGGGGTTAATTCCCCCCTCCACTTT.

V is TRBV28 and J is TRBJ2-1; 9 positions match TRBD1. V shed 8 bases, J shed 7 bases, and the junction held 3 bases outside the gene matches. The CDR3 has 12 amino acids. Germline V lookup: CDR1 MDHEN, CDR2 SYDVKM. Here the CDR3 DNA reads TGTGCCAGCGGGGACAGGGTAAATGAGCAGTTCTTC. Encoded protein: CASGDRVNEQFF. Full variable domain (outside the CDR3, taken from reference TRBV28 and TRBJ2-1): DVKVTQSSRYLVKRTGEKVFLECVQDMDHENMFWYRQDPGLGLRLIYFSYDVKMKEKGDIPEGYSVSREKKERFSLILESASTNQTSMYLCASGDRVNEQFFGPGTRLTVL.

The chain carries TRBV4-2 and TRBJ1-1; 7 bases match TRBD1. Germline loops: CDR1 LGHNA, CDR2 YNFKEQ. This CDR3 has 14 residues. Trimming cost V 4 bases and J 3 bases; bases outside gene matches: 5. The CDR3 reads CASSPPDRDTEAFF. As DNA, the CDR3 is TGTGCCAGCAGCCCCCCCGACAGGGACACTGAAGCTTTCTTT.

V is TRBV25-1 and J is TRBJ2-7; D remains ambiguous. The CDR3 is made up of 12 amino acids. V was clipped by 0 bases and J by 7 bases, with 7 bases between them. Germline-derived CDR1 and CDR2 are MGHDK and SYGVNS. CDR3 sequence (DNA): TGTGCCAGCAGTGAATACAGGCATGAGCAGTACTTC. Encoded protein: CASSEYRHEQYF.

CDR3 sequence: CASSDQTGTENYNEQFF. The CDR3 DNA is TGTGCCAGCAGTGACCAGACCGGGACAGAGAACTACAATGAGCAGTTCTTC. V usage is TRBV6-1 and J usage is TRBJ2-1; 7 bases agree with TRBD1. V shed 3 bases, J shed 3 bases, and the junction held 11 bases outside the gene matches. The CDR3 totals 17 residues. Germline loops: CDR1 MNHNS, CDR2 SASEGT.

The chain employs TRBV5-1 and TRBJ1-1; 10 nucleotides line up with TRBD1. With V trimmed by 6 bases and J by 3 bases, 5 bases remained unmatched. Germline V gene data show CDR1 as SGHRS and CDR2 as YFSETQ. The CDR3 totals 14 residues. The CDR3 here is CASNWGTGDTEAFF. CDR3 sequence (DNA): TGCGCCAGCAACTGGGGGACAGGGGACACTGAAGCTTTCTTT.

This clone was seen only once. The chain carries TRBV4-3 and TRBJ1-1, with a possible D match to TRBD1 (6 bases). V lost 5 bases, J lost 3 bases, and 13 bases lay in between. The germline CDR1 and CDR2 sequences are LGHNA and YSLEER. The CDR3 has 14 amino acids. This CDR3 is CASSTQGLDTEAFF. CDR3 nucleotide sequence: TGCGCCAGCAGCACTCAGGGGTTGGACACTGAAGCTTTCTTT.

V and J are TRBV4-1 and TRBJ1-4; 7 nucleotides align to TRBD1. The CDR3 has 15 amino acids. Looked up from germline, CDR1 is MGHRA and CDR2 is YSYEKL. V lost 6 bases and J lost 2; bases outside the gene matches: 6. The CDR3 protein is CASRGQTRTNEKLFF. CDR3 coding DNA: TGCGCCAGCAGGGGACAGACTCGCACTAATGAAAAACTGTTTTTT.

The chain employs TRBV7-3 and TRBJ1-4; D may be TRBD1 (5 bases). V lost 5 bases and J lost 6, with 25 bases in between. The CDR3 runs 18 residues. In germline, CDR1 is SGHTA, CDR2 FQGTGA. The CDR3 spells CASSPTTKISRGDEKLFF. As DNA, the CDR3 is TGTGCCAGCAGCCCCACCACCAAGATAAGCCGGGGGGATGAAAAACTGTTTTTT.

The chain recombines TRBV12-5 with TRBJ2-1; possible D gene TRBD2, 5 bases. The CDR3 has 14 amino acids. Germline CDR1 is LGHNT and CDR2 is FRNRAP. V dropped 0 bases and J dropped 6 bases, with 9 bases sitting between them. The CDR3 loop reads CASGLVLDSNEQFF. The CDR3 bases are TGTGCTAGTGGTTTGGTACTGGACTCCAATGAGCAGTTCTTC.

This chain connects TRBV29-1 to TRBJ2-2; D not resolved. V was shortened by 6 bases and J by 6 bases, with 11 bases between the two germline ends. CDR1 SQVTM and CDR2 ANQGSEA come from the germline V gene. CDR3 length: 12 residues. The CDR3 DNA is TGCAGCGTCCGCTATTTTTCCGGGGAGCTGTTTTTT. Residues: CSVRYFSGELFF.

This clone was seen just once. The V and J genes are TRBV5-1 and TRBJ2-1; D might be TRBD1 (7 bases). Trimming left V 0 bases short and J 7 bases short, with 20 bases between. This CDR3 comprises 17 residues. In germline, CDR1 is SGHRS, CDR2 YFSETQ. In nucleotides, the CDR3 is TGCGCCAGCAGCTTGGCGTTCCGGCAGGGGGAGGTGAATGAGCAGTTCTTC. Translating gives CASSLAFRQGEVNEQFF.

The chain is built from TRBV28 and TRBJ1-5, with 7 bases that match TRBD1. CDR3 length equals 20 residues. The germline V gene has CDR1 MDHEN and CDR2 SYDVKM. J lost 0 bases, V lost 5 bases, and 19 bases had no gene match. This CDR3 reads CASSIRSGARGPYSNQPQHF. DNA for the CDR3: TGTGCCAGCAGTATACGCTCGGGGGCGAGGGGGCCCTATAGCAATCAGCCCCAGCATTTT. Variable domain in full (rest from reference TRBV28 and TRBJ1-5): DVKVTQSSRYLVKRTGEKVFLECVQDMDHENMFWYRQDPGLGLRLIYFSYDVKMKEKGDIPEGYSVSREKKERFSLILESASTNQTSMYLCASSIRSGARGPYSNQPQHFGDGTRLSIL.

The chain employs TRBV2 and TRBJ2-1; 10 bases fit TRBD2. From germline, CDR1 is SNHLY and CDR2 FYNNEI. The J segment lost 6 bases and the V segment lost 4 bases, leaving 6 bases of the junction unmatched. The CDR3 is 15 amino acids. CDR3 nucleotides: TGTGCCAGCAGTGTGGAGGCTAGCGGGAGCAATGAGCAGTTCTTC. Its protein is CASSVEASGSNEQFF.

The V gene is TRBV27, the J gene TRBJ2-6, with TRBD1 identical over 11 bases. In germline, CDR1 is MNHEY, CDR2 SMNVEV (reference sequence). The trim removed 5 bases at V and 2 bases at J, leaving 5 bases unmatched. This CDR3 spans 17 amino acids. DNA of the CDR3: TGTGCCAGCAGTCCTCCGGGACAGGGGGCTGGGGCCAACGTCCTGACTTTC. It codes for CASSPPGQGAGANVLTF.

The chain employs TRBV27 and TRBJ2-7; 13 bases match TRBD2. Germline V gene sequence: CDR1 MNHEY, CDR2 SMNVEV (reference sequence). The CDR3 contains 15 residues. The ends lost 5 bases at V and 4 bases at J; junction bases unmatched: 5. The CDR3 DNA sequence: TGTGCCAGCAGTCCCAGGACTAGCGGGGGATACGAGCAGTACTTC. Its translation: CASSPRTSGGYEQYF.

This chain joins TRBV6-1 and TRBJ1-2; 7 nucleotides line up with TRBD1. V was clipped by 7 bases and J by 5 bases; unmatched bases: 7. Germline V lookup: CDR1 MNHNS, CDR2 SASEGT. The length of the CDR3 is 13 residues. Written as DNA, the CDR3 is TGTGCCAGCATTGAGAACAGGGGATATGGCTACACCTTC. This codes for CASIENRGYGYTF.

This chain uses TRBV29-1 with TRBJ2-7; TRBD1 agrees at 8 bases. The J segment lost 4 bases and the V segment lost 6 bases, leaving 14 bases of the junction unmatched. Looked up from germline, CDR1 is SQVTM and CDR2 is ANQGSEA. The CDR3 spans 15 residues. CDR3 DNA: TGCAGCGTGACAAGGACAGGGAAAGTTTCTTACGAGCAGTACTTC. This encodes CSVTRTGKVSYEQYF.

The chain recombines TRBV28 with TRBJ2-4; 8 nucleotides line up with TRBD2. CDR1 and CDR2 from the germline V gene are MDHEN and SYDVKM. This CDR3 region has 16 residues. Losses at the gene ends were 5 bases for V and 3 bases for J; bases not matched to a gene: 9. Here the CDR3 DNA reads TGTGCCAGCAGTACACAGGTGCGGGAGGTCAAAAACATTCAGTACTTC. Protein sequence: CASSTQVREVKNIQYF. Variable domain in full (rest from reference TRBV28 and TRBJ2-4): DVKVTQSSRYLVKRTGEKVFLECVQDMDHENMFWYRQDPGLGLRLIYFSYDVKMKEKGDIPEGYSVSREKKERFSLILESASTNQTSMYLCASSTQVREVKNIQYFGAGTRLSVL.

The chain is built from TRBV11-2 and TRBJ2-7; D is undetermined. Germline CDR1 reads SGHAT; CDR2 reads FQNNGV. The ends were cut back, 0 bases at V and 6 bases at J, with 6 bases in the middle. There are 12 residues in the CDR3. CDR3 residues: CASSLEACEQYF. The DNA for the CDR3 is TGTGCCAGCAGCTTAGAGGCCTGCGAGCAGTACTTC.

This clone was seen only a few times. The rearrangement links TRBV29-1 to TRBJ1-4, with a weak D call TRBD1 (6 bases). The CDR3 has 14 amino acids. Germline CDR1 reads SQVTM; CDR2 reads ANQGSEA. Deletions cut 5 bases from V and 2 bases from J, with 12 bases between. The CDR3 loop is CSVLQGITNEKLFF. CDR3 nucleotides: TGCAGCGTTTTACAGGGTATCACTAATGAAAAACTGTTTTTT.

This chain connects TRBV7-9 to TRBJ1-5; 7 bases line up with TRBD1. The CDR3 consists of 15 residues. Losses at the gene ends were 3 bases for V and 8 bases for J; bases not matched to a gene: 10. CDR1 is SEHNR, CDR2 FQNEAQ, per germline (reference sequence). The CDR3 nucleotides are TGTGCCAGCAGCTTGGATGACAGGGACGGAAAGCCCCAGCATTTT. This gives the protein CASSLDDRDGKPQHF.

The CDR3 bases are TGTGCCAGCCCGGCCGGGAGCACCGGGGAGCTGTTTTTT. Its protein product is CASPAGSTGELFF. This chain uses TRBV2 with TRBJ2-2, with TRBD2 as a possible D gene (6 bases). V was cut by 8 bases and J by 4 bases, with 11 bases left in between. From germline, CDR1 is SNHLY and CDR2 FYNNEI. The CDR3 has 13 residues. The full variable domain, completed using reference TRBV2 and TRBJ2-2, is EPEVTQTPSHQVTQMGQEVILRCVPISNHLYFYWYRQILGQKVEFLVSFYNNEISEKSEIFDDQFSVERPDGSNFTLKIRSTKLEDSAMYFCASPAGSTGELFFGEGSRLTVL.

The chain is built from TRBV5-1 and TRBJ2-7; D is unclear. This CDR3 is built from 14 residues. With 1 base removed from V and 1 base from J, the gap between germline ends came to 9 bases. Per the germline V gene, CDR1 is SGHRS and CDR2 is YFSETQ. The CDR3 here is CASSLIGDSYEQYF. CDR3 coding DNA: TGCGCCAGCAGCTTGATCGGTGATTCCTACGAGCAGTACTTC. The variable domain in full, with the rest retrieved from reference TRBV5-1 and TRBJ2-7, is KAGVTQTPRYLIKTRGQQVTLSCSPISGHRSVSWYQQTPGQGLQFLFEYFSETQRNKGNFPGRFSGRQFSNSRSEMNVSTLELGDSALYLCASSLIGDSYEQYFGPGTRLTVT.

This clone is a singleton in its sample. The V and J genes are TRBV11-1 and TRBJ2-7; 10 nucleotides agree with TRBD1. The CDR3 is 18 residues long. The germline CDR1 and CDR2 sequences are SGHAT and FQDESV (reference sequence). Unmatched junction bases numbered 15, after V lost 5 bases and J lost 2 bases. DNA of the CDR3: TGTGCCAGCAGCCATACATTCTCCCGGGACAGGGGAACCTACGAGCAGTACTTC. Residues: CASSHTFSRDRGTYEQYF.

The chain joins TRBV6-1 to TRBJ1-5; TRBD1 might be the D (5 bases). Germline lookup yields CDR1 MNHNS and CDR2 SASEGT. The CDR3 consists of 14 residues. V lost 1 base and J 5 bases, leaving 9 bases between the germline ends. CDR3 sequence reads: CASSEDGGDQPQHF. The CDR3 bases are TGTGCCAGCAGTGAAGATGGGGGGGATCAGCCCCAGCATTTT.

The CDR3 DNA is TGTGCCAGCAGCTTGGGAACAGGGGCGGATAAACTGTTTTTT. This encodes CASSLGTGADKLFF. This chain joins TRBV5-4 and TRBJ1-4; 7 nucleotides agree with TRBD1. The V gene end was trimmed by 0 bases and the J gene end by 11 bases; junction bases not matched to a gene: 7. CDR1 is SGHNT, CDR2 YYREEE, per germline (reference sequence). The CDR3 is 14 amino acids. Full variable domain (rest looked up from reference TRBV5-4 and TRBJ1-4): ETGVTQSPTHLIKTRGQQVTLRCSSQSGHNTVSWYQQALGQGPQFIFQYYREEENGRGNFPPRFSGLQFPNYSSELNVNALELDDSALYLCASSLGTGADKLFFGSGTQLSVL.